The 18 T cell receptor beta chains listed next were all sequenced from one sample in a study of T cell clonality in common variable immunodeficiency. Study observations and caveats: Fewer deletions and N-nucleotide insertions were reportedly seen in common variable immunodeficiency TCR beta sequences.

No antigen has been identified for these receptors. Sequenced by immunoSEQ multiplex PCR; TCRdb stores in-frame clones only, minus some. The repertoire consists of tens of thousands of clones, none detected only once. Sequenced sample: peripheral blood mononuclear cells. Receptors originate from a human donor with common variable immunodeficiency.

This clone was recorded many times. Read data end 3 residues before the CDR3 end; the end is taken from the germline J gene. V usage is TRBV18 and J usage is TRBJ2-1; TRBD2 agrees at 11 bases. With 6 bases clipped from V and 3 bases from J, the junction kept 1 base outside the gene matches. Germline-derived CDR1 and CDR2 are KGHSH and LQKENI. CDR3 size: 14 residues. The CDR3 loop reads CASSLAGGYNEQFF. The part of the CDR3 DNA that was read is TGTGCCAGCTCGCTAGCGGGAGGCTACAATGAG.

This clone has more than one count but fewer than ten. The CDR3 extends 3 residues past the end of the read, so its final part is completed from the germline J gene. The V call is TRBV7-3, the J call TRBJ2-3, with D perhaps matching TRBD2 (6 bases). The length of the CDR3 is 17 residues. V was trimmed by 3 bases and J by 6 bases, leaving 22 bases between them. Germline loops: CDR1 SGHTA, CDR2 FQGTGA. CDR3 DNA (partial): TGTGCCAGCAGCTTTAAGGGCGGGACTGACATCCGCGATACG. Amino acid sequence: CASSFKGGTDIRDT. The entire CDR3 protein is CASSFKGGTDIRDTQYF. The full variable domain, with the rest looked up from reference TRBV7-3 and TRBJ2-3, is GAGVSQTPSNKVTEKGKYVELRCDPISGHTALYWYRQSLGQGPEFLIYFQGTGAADDSGLPNDRFFAVRPEGSVSTLKIQRTERGDSAVYLCASSFKGGTDIRDTQYFGPGTRLTVL.

CDR3: CAWSVRAGYMNTEAFF. The CDR3 bases that were read are TGTGCCTGGAGTGTACGGGCAGGGTACATGAACACTGAA. The genes are TRBV30 and TRBJ1-1; possible D gene TRBD1, 5 bases. The read falls 3 residues short of the CDR3 end, and the missing part is taken from the germline J gene. Germline loops: CDR1 GTSNPN, CDR2 SVGIG (reference sequence). The CDR3 consists of 16 residues. V gave up 0 bases and J gave up 0 bases, with 14 bases separating them. The whole variable domain, remainder taken from reference TRBV30 and TRBJ1-1, is SQTIHQWPATLVQPVGSPLSLECTVEGTSNPNLYWYRQAAGRGLQLLFYSVGIGQISSEVPQNLSASRPQDRQFILSSKKLLLSDSGFYLCAWSVRAGYMNTEAFFGQGTRLTVV.

This clone has only a few counts. The CDR3 end falls 3 residues outside the read, so it is completed with the germline J gene. The chain links TRBV19 to TRBJ1-1; TRBD1 might be the D (6 bases). Germline V gene sequence: CDR1 LNHDA, CDR2 SQIVND (reference sequence). The ends were cut back, 6 bases at V and 3 bases at J, with 14 bases in the middle. This CDR3 is 14 amino acids long. The CDR3 DNA, read in part, is TGTGCCAGTAGCCCAAGGACAGTCTACACTGAA. This sequence encodes CASSPRTVYTE. The full CDR3 sequence reads CASSPRTVYTEAFF.

This clone was counted between two and nine times. The missing CDR3 end, 3 residues past where the read stops, is filled in from the germline J gene. The chain is built from TRBV7-9 and TRBJ2-5, with D uncertain. The CDR3 totals 14 residues. Trimming left V 1 base short and J 5 bases short, with 11 bases between. The germline V gene encodes CDR1 SEHNR and CDR2 FQNEAQ (reference sequence). The covered CDR3 bases are TGTGCCAGCAGCTTAGTCAGGTCCCGGGAGACC. This sequence encodes CASSLVRSRET. The CDR3 in its entirety is CASSLVRSRETQYF.

This CDR3 reads CASSLRQKMNTEAFF. Partial CDR3 DNA: TGTGCCAGCAGCTTACGACAGAAGATGAACACTGAA. The chain is built from TRBV7-2 and TRBJ1-1; D perhaps matches TRBD1 (5 bases). The read ends 3 residues early relative to the CDR3; the germline J gene fills the gap. The CDR3 runs 15 residues. Trimming took off 2 bases at V and 0 bases at J, with 10 bases between the two ends. Germline CDR1 SGHTA, CDR2 FQGNSA. Full variable domain (outside the CDR3, taken from reference TRBV7-2 and TRBJ1-1): GAGVSQSPSNKVTEKGKDVELRCDPISGHTALYWYRQSLGQGLEFLIYFQGNSAPDKSGLPSDRFSAERTGGSVSTLTIQRTQQEDSAVYLCASSLRQKMNTEAFFGQGTRLTVV.

This clone has more than one count but fewer than ten. The CDR3 end lies 3 residues beyond the end of the read and is filled in from the germline J gene. This sequence joins TRBV7-9 and TRBJ2-1; 8 bases map to TRBD1. The CDR3 is 15 residues long. V shed 5 bases, J shed 0 bases, and the junction held 3 bases outside the gene matches. From germline, CDR1 is SEHNR and CDR2 FQNEAQ (reference sequence). This CDR3 reads CASSRTGSSYNEQFF. The CDR3 DNA, read in part, is TGTGCCAGCAGCCGGACAGGGAGCTCCTACAATGAG.

This clone appeared a few times. The read falls 3 residues short of the CDR3 end, and the missing part is taken from the germline J gene. The V gene is TRBV20-1, the J gene TRBJ2-3; D may be TRBD2 (5 bases). The V end lost 4 bases, the J end lost 1 base, and 9 bases lay between the germline ends. The germline gives CDR1 DFQATT, CDR2 SNEGSKA (reference sequence). This CDR3 region has 13 residues. The CDR3 spells CSANDGGTDTQYF. CDR3 DNA, as far as it was read: TGCAGTGCTAACGACGGGGGCACAGATACG.

This clone was observed a handful of times. The read terminates 3 residues ahead of where the CDR3 ends, so the germline J gene completes it. This sequence joins TRBV11-2 and TRBJ1-2; 8 bases are a match to TRBD1. Germline CDR1 reads SGHAT; CDR2 reads FQNNGV. V was pared by 5 bases and J by 4 bases, with 3 bases of the junction left unmatched. This CDR3 comprises 13 residues. CDR3 DNA, as far as it was read: TGTGCCAGCAGCCCTGGGACAGGCTATGGC. This sequence encodes CASSPGTGYG. The complete CDR3 protein is CASSPGTGYGYTF.

This clone was detected only a few times. The read terminates 3 residues before the CDR3 end, so the remaining end is supplied by the germline J gene. The V gene is TRBV7-2, the J gene TRBJ2-7; D is undetermined. The ends were cut back, 5 bases at V and 4 bases at J, with 9 bases in the middle. The CDR3 totals 12 residues. CDR1 SGHTA and CDR2 FQGNSA come from the germline V gene. The CDR3 here is CASSTLRYEQYF. The part of the CDR3 DNA that was read is TGTGCCAGCAGCACTCTGCGTTACGAG.

This clone has a count of ten or more. The read stops 3 residues short of the end of the CDR3; the missing end is completed from the germline J gene. V gene TRBV6-1 combines with J gene TRBJ2-7; D is perhaps TRBD1 (5 bases). There are 14 residues in the CDR3. CDR1 MNHNS and CDR2 SASEGT come from the germline V gene. Trimming pared 4 bases from V and 1 base from J, leaving 11 bases between. The CDR3 loop reads CASSGWGSSYEQYF. The covered CDR3 bases are TGTGCCAGCAGTGGGTGGGGCAGTTCCTACGAG.

In this sample, this clone turned up many times. The DNA read from the CDR3 is TGCAGTGCTAGAGAGTCCAAAGCGGGAGCGGATACG. Its translation: CSARESKAGADT. The CDR3 reads in full as CSARESKAGADTQYF. V gene TRBV20-1 combines with J gene TRBJ2-3, with TRBD2 matching 8 bases. The CDR3 is cut off 3 residues early in the read; its end comes from the germline J gene. Germline V gives CDR1 DFQATT, CDR2 SNEGSKA (reference sequence). The CDR3 covers 15 residues. The V gene end was trimmed by 0 bases and the J gene end by 6 bases; junction bases not matched to a gene: 8.

On this clone: The read halts 3 residues ahead of the CDR3 end, with the missing end drawn from the germline J gene. J is TRBJ2-7 and V is TRBV11-2, with 12 bases lining up with TRBD1. Trimming took 3 bases from V and 4 from J; bases not matched to a gene: 4. Germline V lookup: CDR1 SGHAT, CDR2 FQNNGV. The CDR3 length is 15 residues. The DNA read from the CDR3 is TGTGCCAGCAGCTTGGGGACAGGGGGCATTTACGAG. This gives the protein CASSLGTGGIYE. The entire CDR3 sequence reads CASSLGTGGIYEQYF.

This clone appeared a few times. Read sequence stops 3 residues before the CDR3 end, and the germline J gene provides the missing end. V gene TRBV7-9 combines with J gene TRBJ2-7; 8 bases are a match to TRBD1. In germline, CDR1 is SEHNR, CDR2 FQNEAQ (reference sequence). The CDR3 contains 14 residues. V shed 1 base and J 5 bases; nucleotides not matched to a gene: 4. Partial CDR3 DNA: TGTGCCAGCAGCTTAGGGACAGGGTTCCACGAG. It translates to CASSLGTGFHE. The CDR3 in its entirety is CASSLGTGFHEQYF. Based on the CDR3 plus reference TRBV7-9 and TRBJ2-7, the full variable domain is DTGVSQNPRHKITKRGQNVTFRCDPISEHNRLYWYRQTLGQGPEFLTYFQNEAQLEKSRLLSDRFSAERPKGSFSTLEIQRTEQGDSAMYLCASSLGTGFHEQYFGPGTRLTVT.

By sample share, this clone is medium-sized (0.01 to 0.1%). The observed sequence ends 3 residues before the CDR3 terminus, with the missing tail filled in from the germline J gene. This chain links TRBV7-9 with TRBJ1-2; 11 nucleotides match TRBD1. CDR3 length equals 14 residues. V gave up 4 bases and J gave up 2 bases; unmatched junction bases: 0. Germline assignment: CDR1 SEHNR and CDR2 FQNEAQ (reference sequence). The CDR3 spells CASSWDRGNYGYTF. Incomplete CDR3 DNA: TGTGCCAGCAGCTGGGACAGGGGGAACTATGGC.

Worth noting for this clone: The read terminates 3 residues ahead of where the CDR3 ends, so the germline J gene completes it. The chain employs TRBV6-2 or TRBV6-3 and TRBJ2-5; D is possibly TRBD2 (6 bases). Germline CDR1 reads MNHEY; CDR2 reads SVGEGT. This CDR3 is 13 amino acids long. Trimming cost V 5 bases and J 2 bases, with 9 bases left between them. CDR3 DNA, as far as it was read: TGTGCCAGCAGTAGCGGGTCTCAAGAGACC. It is translated as CASSSGSQET. The CDR3 as a whole reads CASSSGSQETQYF.

This clone was detected many times. The read terminates 3 residues before the CDR3 end, so the remaining end is supplied by the germline J gene. The chain employs TRBV20-1 and TRBJ2-7; TRBD1 agrees at 7 bases. The germline CDR1 and CDR2 sequences are DFQATT and SNEGSKA (reference sequence). V was pared by 7 bases and J by 5 bases, with 11 bases of the junction left unmatched. The CDR3 extends over 13 amino acids. Incomplete CDR3 DNA: TGCAGTGTCGAACAGGGGTTGAAAAACGAG. Translated, it gives CSVEQGLKNE. The whole CDR3 protein is CSVEQGLKNEQYF.

This clone was found a few times. The read stops 3 residues short of the end of the CDR3; the missing end is completed from the germline J gene. V gene TRBV13 combines with J gene TRBJ1-2; TRBD1 matches 7 bases. V was pared by 5 bases and J by 6 bases, with 9 bases of the junction left unmatched. This CDR3 comprises 14 residues. CDR1 and CDR2 from the germline V gene are PRHDT and FYEKMQ (reference sequence). The CDR3 reads CASSTNRGRNGYTF. CDR3 DNA (partial): TGTGCCAGCAGCACCAACAGGGGCAGGAATGGC. The full variable domain, in which reference TRBV13 and TRBJ1-2 provide the parts outside the CDR3, is AAGVIQSPRHLIKEKRETATLKCYPIPRHDTVYWYQQGPGQDPQFLISFYEKMQSDKGSIPDRFSAQQFSDYHSELNMSSLELGDSALYFCASSTNRGRNGYTFGSGTRLTVV.